The rows below give T cell receptor beta chains drawn from one sample of a study of CD8 T cells in ankylosing spondylitis. From the 5' RACE reads, TCRdb called clonotypes with MiXCR, one entry per CDR3 protein. Of 200,000 to 300,000 distinct CDR3 sequences in the sample, roughly a tenth were seen once. Sequences were obtained from blood, either unsorted or a sorted T cell fraction (not recorded which). The source is a male donor with ankylosing spondylitis or in good health (not recorded which). CDR3s include the opening cysteine and the closing phenylalanine or tryptophan. The D gene is left open where the match is weak. Clone size is given for some rows only: seen once, a few or many times, or a class if the clone is expanded.

cdr3_aa	cdr3_nt	j_call	d_call	v_call	clone_size
CASSQDPATSGGWTGELFF	TGTGCCAGCAGCCAAGATCCCGCGACTAGCGGGGGGTGGACCGGGGAGCTGTTTTTT	TRBJ2-2	TRBD2	TRBV3-1	many
CAIRDSYEQYF	TGTGCCATCAGGGACAGCTACGAGCAGTACTTC	TRBJ2-7	.	TRBV10-3	few
CASSLESSGIGETQYF	TGCGCCAGCAGCTTGGAGTCAAGCGGGATAGGAGAGACCCAGTACTTC	TRBJ2-5	TRBD2	TRBV5-1	.
CASSQRLAGVLDGQFF	TGTGCCAGCAGTCAGCGACTAGCGGGAGTTTTGGATGGGCAGTTCTTC	TRBJ2-1	TRBD2	TRBV3-1	once
CASSQEVGGNTEAFF	TGCGCCAGCAGCCAAGAGGTCGGGGGGAACACTGAAGCTTTCTTT	TRBJ1-1	.	TRBV4-1	.
CASSLDIPYEQYF	TGTGCCAGCAGCTTGGACATCCCCTACGAGCAGTACTTC	TRBJ2-7	.	TRBV5-5	many
CASGRDSTYNEQFF	TGTGCTAGCGGAAGGGACAGTACCTACAATGAGCAGTTCTTC	TRBJ2-1	TRBD1	TRBV12-5	few
CASSSFYRGGYGYTF	TGTGCCAGCAGCTCCTTTTACAGGGGAGGCTATGGCTACACCTTC	TRBJ1-2	TRBD1	TRBV5-6	many
CSTGLAGETQYF	TGCAGTACAGGACTAGCGGGAGAGACCCAGTACTTC	TRBJ2-5	TRBD2	TRBV20-1	many
CASSQDSRGGGAEAFF	TGTGCCAGCAGCCAAGATAGCAGGGGTGGAGGCGCTGAAGCTTTCTTT	TRBJ1-1	.	TRBV3-1	many
CASSLGTGDLGDYTF	TGCGCCAGCAGCCTAGGGACAGGGGATCTGGGGGACTACACCTTC	TRBJ1-2	TRBD1	TRBV4-1	.
CASGGRGAFYNSPLHF	TGTGCCAGTGGAGGGAGAGGAGCCTTCTATAATTCACCCCTCCACTTT	TRBJ1-6	.	TRBV2	.
CASSQGPREQFF	TGCGCCAGCAGCCAAGGACCTAGGGAGCAGTTCTTC	TRBJ2-1	.	TRBV4-1	.
CASLEGEGTEAFF	TGCGCCAGCTTGGAGGGGGAGGGGACTGAAGCTTTCTTT	TRBJ1-1	.	TRBV5-1	few
CASSQDGVSSTEAFF	TGCGCCAGCAGCCAAGACGGAGTGTCGTCCACTGAAGCTTTTTTT	TRBJ1-1	.	TRBV4-1	many
CASSTRQGSPPRQYF	TGTGCCAGCAGTACCCGACAGGGCTCCCCTCCCCGGCAGTACTTC	TRBJ2-7	TRBD1	TRBV28	.
CSARGATSYEQYF	TGCAGTGCTAGGGGGGCAACTTCCTACGAGCAGTACTTC	TRBJ2-7	.	TRBV20-1	many
CASSPPFLSSAKSSYNEQFF	TGTGCCAGCAGTCCCCCTTTTTTGTCTAGCGCCAAGAGCTCCTACAATGAGCAGTTCTTC	TRBJ2-1	.	TRBV25-1	many
CATSDFQDYGYTF	TGTGCCACCAGTGATTTCCAAGACTATGGCTACACCTTC	TRBJ1-2	.	TRBV24-1	many
CASRLAGTQEQFF	TGTGCCAGCAGACTAGCGGGGACCCAAGAGCAGTTCTTC	TRBJ2-1	TRBD2	TRBV2	many
CASSLAVQAGEQFF	TGTGCCAGCAGCTTGGCGGTCCAGGCTGGTGAGCAGTTCTTC	TRBJ2-1	.	TRBV7-2	.
CSVVSEEQYF	TGCAGCGTTGTTTCCGAAGAGCAGTACTTC	TRBJ2-7	.	TRBV29-1	many
CASSQVAQLEETQYF	TGCGCCAGCAGCCAAGTCGCCCAGTTGGAGGAGACCCAGTACTTC	TRBJ2-5	.	TRBV4-1	many
CASSTAFRGDYGYTF	TGTGCCAGTAGTACCGCCTTCCGAGGGGACTATGGCTACACCTTC	TRBJ1-2	.	TRBV19	.
CSAETGRGPIQYF	TGCAGTGCCGAGACAGGGAGGGGGCCCATTCAGTACTTC	TRBJ2-4	.	TRBV20-1	many
CASSLRRTGVQHEQYF	TGTGCCAGCAGCTTAAGAAGGACAGGGGTACAACACGAGCAGTACTTC	TRBJ2-7	TRBD1	TRBV7-2	.
CSVGQSTDTQYF	TGCAGCGTTGGCCAGTCCACAGATACGCAGTATTTT	TRBJ2-3	.	TRBV29-1	many
CASSLAATYEQYF	TGTGCCAGCAGCTTAGCGGCCACCTACGAGCAGTACTTC	TRBJ2-7	.	TRBV7-8	many
CASGTTKAFF	TGTGCCAGCGGGACTACAAAAGCTTTCTTT	TRBJ1-1	.	TRBV11-2	many
CAWKAGFYSPLHF	TGTGCCTGGAAGGCAGGGTTCTACTCACCCCTCCACTTT	TRBJ1-6	.	TRBV30	.
CASSQVGGGGNSPLHF	TGTGCCAGCAGCCAAGTGGGAGGGGGAGGTAATTCACCCCTCCACTTT	TRBJ1-6	.	TRBV3-1	many
CASSLMTFEQFF	TGTGCCAGCAGCTTAATGACGTTTGAGCAGTTCTTC	TRBJ2-1	.	TRBV7-2	.
CASSQDRSSGVTDTQYF	TGCGCCAGCAGCCAAGATCGGTCTAGCGGGGTCACAGATACGCAGTATTTT	TRBJ2-3	TRBD2	TRBV4-1	many
CASTRGGQTNTEAFF	TGTGCCAGCACCAGGGGGGGACAGACGAACACTGAAGCTTTCTTT	TRBJ1-1	TRBD1	TRBV12-3/TRBV12-4	many
CASSPPGSTVTSYEQYF	TGTGCCAGCTCACCACCGGGGTCGACAGTCACCTCCTACGAGCAGTACTTC	TRBJ2-7	.	TRBV18	.
CSVESGWGAFF	TGCAGCGTTGAATCAGGGTGGGGGGCTTTCTTT	TRBJ1-1	.	TRBV29-1	many